These 13 T cell receptor beta chains originate from one sample sequenced in a study of blood T cell repertoires in COVID-19. Libraries were prepared by immunoSEQ multiplex PCR; TCRdb keeps only in-frame clonotypes and omits some of them. The sample shows approximately 90,000 clones, roughly 80% of them seen only once. Sequenced sample: peripheral blood. All receptors derive from a man older than 75 with active or convalescent COVID-19.

The chain joins TRBV29-1 to TRBJ1-3; D is uncertain. Germline assignment: CDR1 SQVTM and CDR2 ANQGSEA. Between the trimmed V and J ends, which lost 4 bases and 1 base, there was a span of 2 bases. This CDR3 is 11 amino acids long. The DNA of the CDR3 is TGCAGCGTTGCATCTGGAAACACCATATATTTT. As protein: CSVASGNTIYF.

CDR3 sequence: CASRKTGDSNQPQHF. The DNA for the CDR3 is TGTGCCAGCCGAAAAACAGGAGATAGCAATCAGCCCCAGCATTTT. V gene TRBV6-5 combines with J gene TRBJ1-5; D might be TRBD1 (5 bases). V lost 8 bases and J 0 bases, leaving 14 bases between the germline ends. Per germline, CDR1 MNHEY and CDR2 SVGAGI. The CDR3 loop spans 15 amino acids.

The V and J genes are TRBV6-5 and TRBJ2-7; 8 bases line up with TRBD1. CDR1 MNHEY and CDR2 SVGAGI come from the germline V gene. The CDR3 extends over 13 amino acids. CDR3 nucleotides: TGTGCTTCCAGGGGGCAAGGATCCTACGAGCAGTACTTC. It yields the protein CASRGQGSYEQYF.

This sequence joins TRBV30 and TRBJ2-5, with a tentative D call TRBD1 (6 bases). The V gene's germline CDR1 is GTSNPN and CDR2 SVGIG (reference sequence). This CDR3 has 15 residues. The V and J ends lost 3 bases and 2 bases respectively, with 16 bases between them. CDR3 loop: CAWSVKRQAQETQYF. CDR3 sequence (DNA): TGTGCCTGGAGCGTCAAGAGACAGGCTCAAGAGACCCAGTACTTC.

The chain couples TRBV5-1 to TRBJ2-2; perhaps TRBD1 as D (6 bases). The CDR3 consists of 16 residues. Germline CDR1 and CDR2: SGHRS and YFSETQ. The ends were cut back, 3 bases at V and 4 bases at J, with 16 bases in the middle. The CDR3 coding sequence is TGCGCCAGCAGCTCTCAAACAGGGATCAGCACCGGGGAGCTGTTTTTT. It codes for CASSSQTGISTGELFF.

The chain couples TRBV5-1 to TRBJ2-2; D perhaps matches TRBD2 (5 bases). With 3 bases removed from V and 3 bases from J, the gap between germline ends came to 12 bases. Germline V CDR1 and CDR2: SGHRS, YFSETQ. This CDR3 has 15 residues. CDR3 nucleotide sequence: TGCGCCAGCAGCTCGCAGAGGGCCGACACCGGGGAGCTGTTTTTT. Amino acid sequence: CASSSQRADTGELFF. Complete variable domain (other parts from reference TRBV5-1 and TRBJ2-2): KAGVTQTPRYLIKTRGQQVTLSCSPISGHRSVSWYQQTPGQGLQFLFEYFSETQRNKGNFPGRFSGRQFSNSRSEMNVSTLELGDSALYLCASSSQRADTGELFFGEGSRLTVL.

The V call is TRBV24-1, the J call TRBJ1-4; perhaps TRBD1 as D (5 bases). Germline loops: CDR1 KGHDR, CDR2 SFDVKD. The germline V and J ends were trimmed by 3 bases and 7 bases, with 11 bases remaining between them. The CDR3 consists of 14 residues. The chain's CDR3 is CATSDGAAGEKLFF. The DNA for the CDR3 is TGTGCCACCAGTGATGGGGCAGCGGGTGAAAAACTGTTTTTT.

DNA for the CDR3: TGTGCCAGCAGCGTCTCTCATACAGGGGTGGGGGAGCAGTACTTC. This encodes CASSVSHTGVGEQYF. This chain connects TRBV9 to TRBJ2-7, with 7 bases aligning to TRBD1. This CDR3 is 15 amino acids long. V shed 2 bases, J shed 7 bases, and the junction held 12 bases outside the gene matches. Germline CDR1 SGDLS, CDR2 YYNGEE.

The chain combines TRBV7-9 with TRBJ2-3; maybe TRBD2 (5 bases). This CDR3 is built from 14 residues. The ends were cut back, 5 bases at V and 0 bases at J, with 9 bases in the middle. Germline V gene data show CDR1 as SEHNR and CDR2 as FQNEAQ (reference sequence). The chain's CDR3 is CASSGLRSTDTQYF. The CDR3 DNA is TGTGCCAGCAGCGGACTGCGTAGCACAGATACGCAGTATTTT.

The CDR3 sequence: CASSVEGVRETQYF. The CDR3 nucleotides read TGTGCCAGCAGCGTAGAGGGAGTAAGGGAGACCCAGTACTTC. The rearrangement uses TRBV9 and TRBJ2-5; D perhaps matches TRBD2 (5 bases). This CDR3 has 14 residues. Germline-derived CDR1 and CDR2 are SGDLS and YYNGEE. V was trimmed by 0 bases and J by 5 bases, leaving 11 bases between them.

The chain uses TRBV10-3 and TRBJ2-7, with TRBD2 identical over 14 bases. This CDR3 has 17 amino acids. With V trimmed by 7 bases and J by 2 bases, 10 bases remained unmatched. CDR1 and CDR2 (germline): ENHRY, SYGVKD. The DNA of the CDR3 is TGTGCCATCAATCGACTAGCGGGGGGGCGACCTCCCTACGAGCAGTACTTC. This encodes CAINRLAGGRPPYEQYF.

This clone was seen just once. This chain links TRBV6-5 with TRBJ1-2, with 7 bases identical to TRBD1. CDR1 is MNHEY and CDR2 is SVGAGI in the germline V gene. This CDR3 comprises 14 residues. Germline trimming cut 6 bases from V and 0 bases from J; bases unmatched to any gene: 4. CDR3 nucleotides: TGTGCCAGCAGCCGAGGGGGCTCTAACTATGGCTACACCTTC. It codes for CASSRGGSNYGYTF.

The chain employs TRBV6-4 and TRBJ1-5, with a weak D call TRBD1 (5 bases). This CDR3 is 18 amino acids long. CDR1 is MRHNA and CDR2 is SNTAGT in the germline V gene. V was shortened by 6 bases and J by 0 bases, with 21 bases between the two germline ends. The CDR3 spells CASRHEMDTPYSNQPQHF. The CDR3 coding sequence is TGTGCCAGCAGGCATGAAATGGACACCCCATATAGCAATCAGCCCCAGCATTTT.